In this sample, the clone carrying this T cell receptor beta chain turned up many times. The length of the CDR3 is 12 residues. V dropped 4 bases and J dropped 7 bases, with 10 bases sitting between them. Germline lookup yields CDR1 SGHAT and CDR2 FQNNGV. TCRdb re-called the 5' RACE reads through MiXCR, storing one row per CDR3 protein. Altogether about 700,000 distinct CDR3 sequences are present, 5.5% to 6.5% being singletons, with the ten largest covering 1.5% to 2%. The data were obtained in a study of identical twins. The chain links TRBV11-2 to TRBJ1-1, with unresolved D. Sequencing was done on a sample of naive T cells sorted from blood. The receptor was isolated from a man aged 18 to 29 in good health. The CDR3 DNA is TGTGCCAGCAGCTGGGGTAAGGATGAAGCTTTCTTT. The encoded protein is CASSWGKDEAFF. Full variable domain (remainder filled in from reference TRBV11-2 and TRBJ1-1): EAGVAQSPRYKIIEKRQSVAFWCNPISGHATLYWYQQILGQGPKLLIQFQNNGVVDDSQLPKDRFSAERLKGVDSTLKIQPAKLEDSAVYLCASSWGKDEAFFGQGTRLTVV.